The source of this T cell receptor (beta chain) is a study of early stage breast cancer tumors. Turning to the study itself: Among about twelve ER+/PR+/HER2- tumors, eight were ductal, four lobular. Study conclusions and caveats: In about 85% of the 16 patients, blood comparison separated tumor from normal breast. Enriched TCRB sequences shared across patients were mostly commonly generated sequences.

Each sample had two DNA replicates, roughly 0.5 ug blood or roughly 1.4 ug tissue. Profiling relied on immunoSEQ multiplex PCR, and the TCRdb table lists in-frame clones only, not all of them. The sample consists of over 45,000 clones, 83% of them appearing once. Details on this clone: The antigen remains unidentified.

The CDR3 runs 16 residues. Deletions cut 0 bases from V and 3 bases from J, with 15 bases between. CDR1 LNHNV and CDR2 YYDKDF come from the germline V gene (reference sequence). This sequence joins TRBV15 and TRBJ2-7; D might be TRBD2 (6 bases). This clonotype was sampled from a person between 50 and 60 years old with breast cancer. The sequencing input was blood. DNA for the CDR3: TGTGCCACCAGCAGAGATCTGGCAGGGACTTTCTACGAGCAGTACTTC. Translation gives CATSRDLAGTFYEQYF.